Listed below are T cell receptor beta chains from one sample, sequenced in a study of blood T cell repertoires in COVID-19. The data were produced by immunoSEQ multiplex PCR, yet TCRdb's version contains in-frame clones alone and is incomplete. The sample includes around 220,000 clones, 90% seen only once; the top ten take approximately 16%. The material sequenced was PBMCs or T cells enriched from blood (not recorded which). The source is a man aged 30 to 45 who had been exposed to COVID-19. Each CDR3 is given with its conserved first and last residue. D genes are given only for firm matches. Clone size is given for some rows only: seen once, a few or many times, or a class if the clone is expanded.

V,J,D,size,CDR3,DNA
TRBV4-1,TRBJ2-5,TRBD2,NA,CASSYHLAGVETQYF,TGCGCCAGCAGCTACCACCTAGCGGGGGTAGAGACCCAGTACTTC
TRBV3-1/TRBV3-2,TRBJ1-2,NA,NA,CASSHGRRGFGGYTF,TGTGCCAGCAGCCACGGCCGGCGGGGTTTTGGCGGCTACACCTTC
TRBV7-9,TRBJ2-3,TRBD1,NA,CASSRDRRPDTQYF,TGTGCCAGCAGCCGGGACAGAAGACCAGATACGCAGTATTTT
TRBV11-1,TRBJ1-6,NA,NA,CASRSLGTGRNSPLHF,TGTGCCAGCAGGAGCTTAGGTACAGGGAGAAATTCACCCCTCCACTTT
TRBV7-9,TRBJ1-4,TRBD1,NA,CASSDAPWGTGINEKLFF,TGTGCCAGCAGCGACGCCCCTTGGGGGACAGGAATTAATGAAAAACTGTTTTTT
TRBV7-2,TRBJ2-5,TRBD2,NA,CASSATGTSGFTQYF,TGTGCCAGCAGCGCAACCGGGACTAGCGGTTTCACCCAGTACTTC
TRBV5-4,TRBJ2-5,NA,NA,CASSDGPLGTVQETQYF,TGTGCCAGCAGCGACGGGCCCCTCGGGACTGTACAAGAGACCCAGTACTTC
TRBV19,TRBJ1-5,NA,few,CASSIDARVLRAQHF,TGTGCCAGTAGTATAGATGCCAGAGTCCTCAGGGCCCAGCATTTT
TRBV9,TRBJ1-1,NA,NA,CASSPQGLNTEAFF,TGTGCCAGCAGCCCCCAGGGGTTGAACACTGAAGCTTTCTTT
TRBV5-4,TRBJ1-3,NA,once,CASSPGGREGGNTIYF,TGTGCCAGCAGCCCCGGCGGCAGGGAGGGTGGAAACACCATATATTTT
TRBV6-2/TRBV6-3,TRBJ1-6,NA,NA,CASSRSSYNSPLHF,TGTGCCAGCAGCCGGAGCTCCTATAATTCACCCCTCCACTTT
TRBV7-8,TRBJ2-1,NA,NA,CASSLARNPSNEQFF,TGTGCCAGCAGCTTAGCCAGGAACCCTTCCAATGAGCAGTTCTTC
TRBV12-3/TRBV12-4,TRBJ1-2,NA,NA,CASSFEGLDGYTF,TGTGCCAGCAGTTTTGAGGGACTCGATGGCTACACCTTC
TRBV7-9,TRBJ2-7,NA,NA,CASSLTSEQYF,TGTGCCAGCAGCCTAACGTCCGAGCAGTACTTC
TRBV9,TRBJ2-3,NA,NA,CASSAPPAGAVDTQYF,TGTGCCAGCAGTGCACCTCCGGCGGGGGCTGTAGATACGCAGTATTTT
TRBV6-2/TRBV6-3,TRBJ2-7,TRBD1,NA,CASSYPAVVGGFYEQYF,TGTGCCAGCAGTTACCCGGCGGTGGTAGGGGGCTTCTACGAGCAGTACTTC
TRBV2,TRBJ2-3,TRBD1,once,CAINRDRNTDTQYF,TGTGCCATCAATCGGGACAGAAACACAGATACGCAGTATTTT
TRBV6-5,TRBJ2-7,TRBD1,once,CTTYPIQGVPYEQYF,TGTACCACCTACCCGATACAGGGGGTTCCCTACGAGCAGTACTTC
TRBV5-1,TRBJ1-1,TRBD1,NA,CASSKGQGIGTEAFF,TGCGCCAGCAGCAAAGGACAGGGGATCGGGACTGAAGCTTTCTTT
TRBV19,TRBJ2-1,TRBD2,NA,CASSIGSSGHNEQFF,TGTGCCAGTAGTATAGGAAGTAGCGGGCACAATGAGCAGTTCTTC
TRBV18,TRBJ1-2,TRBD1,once,CASSLQLTPGQRNYGYTF,TGTGCCAGCTCACTGCAACTAACTCCGGGACAGCGCAACTATGGCTACACCTTC
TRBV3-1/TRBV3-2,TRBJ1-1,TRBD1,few,CASSLGTGWAEAFF,TGTGCCAGCAGCCTAGGGACAGGGTGGGCTGAAGCTTTCTTT